This T cell receptor beta chain was identified during a study of blood T cell repertoires in COVID-19. Trimming pared 5 bases from V and 4 bases from J, leaving 14 bases between. The CDR3 loop spans 14 amino acids. Germline V CDR1 and CDR2: LNHDA, SQIVND (reference sequence). Using immunoSEQ multiplex PCR, the repertoire was profiled, and TCRdb retains in-frame clones only, with some absent. Found here are 380,000 or so clones, roughly 86% of them singletons; the top ten hold roughly 1.1%. The receptor was derived from a human donor with acute or convalescent COVID-19. The donor label of this sample is uncertain. Sequencing was carried out using peripheral blood. The chain uses TRBV19 and TRBJ1-1; a weak D match, TRBD1 (6 bases). The CDR3 DNA sequence: TGTGCCAGTAGTCCCCCCAGGGGAAGCACTGAAGCTTTCTTT. Translation: CASSPPRGSTEAFF.